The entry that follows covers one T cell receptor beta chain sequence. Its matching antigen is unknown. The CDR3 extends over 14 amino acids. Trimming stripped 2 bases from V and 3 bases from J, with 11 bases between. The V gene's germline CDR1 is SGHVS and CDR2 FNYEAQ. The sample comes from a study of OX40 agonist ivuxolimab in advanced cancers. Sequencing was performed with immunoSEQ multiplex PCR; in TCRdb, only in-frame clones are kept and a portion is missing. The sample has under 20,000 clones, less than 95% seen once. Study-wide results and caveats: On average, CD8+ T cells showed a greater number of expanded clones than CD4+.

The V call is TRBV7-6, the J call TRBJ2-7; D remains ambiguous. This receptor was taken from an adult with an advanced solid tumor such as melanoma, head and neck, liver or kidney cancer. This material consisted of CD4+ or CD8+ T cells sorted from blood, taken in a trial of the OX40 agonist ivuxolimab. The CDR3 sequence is CASSLTGANYEQYF. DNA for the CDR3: TGTGCCAGCAGCTTAACCGGTGCGAACTACGAGCAGTACTTC.